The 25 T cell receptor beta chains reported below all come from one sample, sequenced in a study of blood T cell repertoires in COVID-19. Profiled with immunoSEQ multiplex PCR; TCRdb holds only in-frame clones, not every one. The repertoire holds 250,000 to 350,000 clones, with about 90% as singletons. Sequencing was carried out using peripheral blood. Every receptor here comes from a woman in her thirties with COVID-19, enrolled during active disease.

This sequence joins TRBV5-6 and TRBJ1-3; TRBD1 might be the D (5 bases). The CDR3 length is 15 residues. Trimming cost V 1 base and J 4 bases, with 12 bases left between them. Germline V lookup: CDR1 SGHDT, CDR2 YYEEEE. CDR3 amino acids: CASSLWRGGGNTIYF. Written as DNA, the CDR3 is TGTGCCAGCAGCTTGTGGAGGGGCGGAGGAAACACCATATATTTT.

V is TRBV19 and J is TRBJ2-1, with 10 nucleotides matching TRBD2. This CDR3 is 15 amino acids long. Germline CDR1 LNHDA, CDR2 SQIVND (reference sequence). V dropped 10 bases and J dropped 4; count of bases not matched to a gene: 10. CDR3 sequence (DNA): TGTGCCACGCTTCCCGGGACTAGCGCTTACAATGAGCAGTTCTTC. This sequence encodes CATLPGTSAYNEQFF.

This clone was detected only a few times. CDR3 DNA sequence: TGTGCCAGCAGCCTAACACTAGCGGGAGATTTCAACGAGCAGTACTTC. Translation gives CASSLTLAGDFNEQYF. The V gene is TRBV3-1 (or the pseudogene TRBV3-2), the J gene TRBJ2-7; 11 bases are shared with TRBD2. Germline CDR1 and CDR2: LGHDT and YNNKEL (reference sequence). This CDR3 is built from 16 residues. V dropped 4 bases and J dropped 5; count of bases not matched to a gene: 10.

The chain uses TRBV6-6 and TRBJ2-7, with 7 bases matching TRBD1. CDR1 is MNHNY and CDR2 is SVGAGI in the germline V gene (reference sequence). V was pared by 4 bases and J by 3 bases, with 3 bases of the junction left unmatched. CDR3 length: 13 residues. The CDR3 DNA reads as TGTGCCAGCAGTTCGGGACAGTACTACGAGCAGTACTTC. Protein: CASSSGQYYEQYF.

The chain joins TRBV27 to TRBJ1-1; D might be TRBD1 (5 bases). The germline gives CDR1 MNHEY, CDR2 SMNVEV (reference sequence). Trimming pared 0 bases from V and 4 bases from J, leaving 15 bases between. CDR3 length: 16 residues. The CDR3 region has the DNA TGTGCCAGCAGTTTATCGGGGGGGAGGTCAGGCACTGAAGCTTTCTTT. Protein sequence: CASSLSGGRSGTEAFF.

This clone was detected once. CDR3 loop: CASSLTGMNTEAFF. The CDR3 DNA reads TGTGCCAGCTCCTTGACAGGGATGAACACTGAAGCTTTCTTT. This chain connects TRBV18 to TRBJ1-1; 7 bases map to TRBD1. The junction had 4 bases not matched to a gene; V was cut back by 6 bases and J by 0 bases. The CDR3 loop spans 14 amino acids. The V gene's germline CDR1 is KGHSH and CDR2 LQKENI.

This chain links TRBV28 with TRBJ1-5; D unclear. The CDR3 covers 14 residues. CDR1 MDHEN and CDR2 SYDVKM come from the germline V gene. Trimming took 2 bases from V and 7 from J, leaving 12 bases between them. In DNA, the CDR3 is TGTGCCAGCAGTTTAAGCGGTTTCGGGCAGCCCCAGCATTTT. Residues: CASSLSGFGQPQHF. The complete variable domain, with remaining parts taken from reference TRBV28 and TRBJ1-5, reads DVKVTQSSRYLVKRTGEKVFLECVQDMDHENMFWYRQDPGLGLRLIYFSYDVKMKEKGDIPEGYSVSREKKERFSLILESASTNQTSMYLCASSLSGFGQPQHFGDGTRLSIL.

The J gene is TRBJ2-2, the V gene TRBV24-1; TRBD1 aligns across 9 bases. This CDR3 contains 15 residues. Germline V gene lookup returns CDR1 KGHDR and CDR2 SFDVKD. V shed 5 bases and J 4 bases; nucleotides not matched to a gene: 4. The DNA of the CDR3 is TGTGCCACCAGTGGGAGGACAGGGGCCACCGGGGAGCTGTTTTTT. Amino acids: CATSGRTGATGELFF.

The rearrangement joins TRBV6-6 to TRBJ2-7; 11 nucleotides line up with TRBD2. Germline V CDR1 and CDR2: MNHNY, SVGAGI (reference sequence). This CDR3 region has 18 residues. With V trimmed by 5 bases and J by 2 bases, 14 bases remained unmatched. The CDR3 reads CASSPPLFSGRAPYEQYF. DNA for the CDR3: TGTGCCAGCAGTCCCCCTCTCTTTAGCGGGAGGGCCCCCTACGAGCAGTACTTC.

CDR3 protein: CASSPGTGGAGEAFF. The CDR3 DNA reads as TGCGCCAGCAGCCCCGGGACAGGGGGCGCGGGAGAAGCTTTCTTT. J is TRBJ1-1 and V is TRBV5-1, with TRBD1 matching 12 bases. The CDR3 loop spans 15 amino acids. Germline V gene data show CDR1 as SGHRS and CDR2 as YFSETQ. With 4 bases clipped from V and 8 bases from J, the junction kept 9 bases outside the gene matches.

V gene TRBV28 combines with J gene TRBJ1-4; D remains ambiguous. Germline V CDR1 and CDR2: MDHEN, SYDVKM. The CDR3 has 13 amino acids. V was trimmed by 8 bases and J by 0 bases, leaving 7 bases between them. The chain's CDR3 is CASHKTTNEKLFF. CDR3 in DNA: TGTGCCAGCCACAAAACAACTAATGAAAAACTGTTTTTT.

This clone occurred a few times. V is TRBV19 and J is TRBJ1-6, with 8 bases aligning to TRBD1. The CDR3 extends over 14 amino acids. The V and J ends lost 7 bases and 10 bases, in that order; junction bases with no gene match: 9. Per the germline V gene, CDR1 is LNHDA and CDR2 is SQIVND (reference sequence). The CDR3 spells CASTPQGESSPLHF. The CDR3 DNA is TGTGCCAGTACCCCACAGGGGGAGAGCTCACCCCTCCACTTT.

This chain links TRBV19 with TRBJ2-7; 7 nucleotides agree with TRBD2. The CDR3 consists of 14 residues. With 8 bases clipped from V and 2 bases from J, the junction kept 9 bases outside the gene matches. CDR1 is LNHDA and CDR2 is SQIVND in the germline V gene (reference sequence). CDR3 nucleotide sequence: TGTGCCAGTGGGTTCCCGGGACTACCCTACGAGCAGTACTTC. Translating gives CASGFPGLPYEQYF. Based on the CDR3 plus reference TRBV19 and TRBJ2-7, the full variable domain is DGGITQSPKYLFRKEGQNVTLSCEQNLNHDAMYWYRQDPGQGLRLIYYSQIVNDFQKGDIAEGYSVSREKKESFPLTVTSAQKNPTAFYLCASGFPGLPYEQYFGPGTRLTVT.

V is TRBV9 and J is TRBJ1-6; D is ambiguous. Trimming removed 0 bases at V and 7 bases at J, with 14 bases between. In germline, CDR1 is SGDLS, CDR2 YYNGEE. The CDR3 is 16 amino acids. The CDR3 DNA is TGTGCCAGCAGCGTAGATCCGCGGGGTCGGAATTCACCCCTCCACTTT. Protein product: CASSVDPRGRNSPLHF.

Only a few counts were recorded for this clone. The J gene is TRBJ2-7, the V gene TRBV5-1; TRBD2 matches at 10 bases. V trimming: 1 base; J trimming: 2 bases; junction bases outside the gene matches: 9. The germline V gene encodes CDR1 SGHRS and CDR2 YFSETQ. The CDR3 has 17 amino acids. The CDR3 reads CASSLRLAGAGAYEQYF. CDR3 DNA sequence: TGCGCCAGCAGCTTGAGGCTAGCGGGAGCTGGTGCCTACGAGCAGTACTTC.

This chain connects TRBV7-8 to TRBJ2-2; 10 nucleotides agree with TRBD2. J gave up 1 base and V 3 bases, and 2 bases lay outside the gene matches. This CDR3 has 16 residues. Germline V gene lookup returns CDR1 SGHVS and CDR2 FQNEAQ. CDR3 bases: TGTGCCAGCAGCTTTGGACTAGCGGAGAACACCGGGGAGCTGTTTTTT. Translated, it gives CASSFGLAENTGELFF. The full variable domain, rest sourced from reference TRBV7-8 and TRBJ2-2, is GAGVSQSPRYKVAKRGQDVALRCDPISGHVSLFWYQQALGQGPEFLTYFQNEAQLDKSGLPSDRFFAERPEGSVSTLKIQRTQQEDSAVYLCASSFGLAENTGELFFGEGSRLTVL.

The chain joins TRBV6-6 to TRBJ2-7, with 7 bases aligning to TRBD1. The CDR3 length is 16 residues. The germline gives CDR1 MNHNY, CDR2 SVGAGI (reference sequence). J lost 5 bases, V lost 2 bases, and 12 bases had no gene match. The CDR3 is CASSYPPTGRNDEQYF. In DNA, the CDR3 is TGTGCCAGCAGTTACCCCCCGACAGGGCGTAATGACGAGCAGTACTTC.

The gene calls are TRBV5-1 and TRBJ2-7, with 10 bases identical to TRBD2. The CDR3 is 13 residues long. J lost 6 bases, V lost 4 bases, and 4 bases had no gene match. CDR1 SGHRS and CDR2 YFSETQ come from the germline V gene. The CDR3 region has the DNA TGCGCCAGCAGCCTTAGCGGGAGGTTCGAGCAGTACTTC. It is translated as CASSLSGRFEQYF.

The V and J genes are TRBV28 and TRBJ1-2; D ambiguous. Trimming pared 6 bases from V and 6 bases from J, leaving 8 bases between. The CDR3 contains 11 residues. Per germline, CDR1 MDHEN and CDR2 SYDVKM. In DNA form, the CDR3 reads TGTGCCAGCAGCTCGGGGAATGGCTACACCTTC. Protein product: CASSSGNGYTF.

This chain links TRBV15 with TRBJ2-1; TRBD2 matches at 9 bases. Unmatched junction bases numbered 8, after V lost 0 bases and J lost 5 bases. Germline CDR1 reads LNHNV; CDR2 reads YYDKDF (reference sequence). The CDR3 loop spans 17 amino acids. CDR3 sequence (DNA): TGTGCCACCAGCAGAGAACTAGCGGGCGGTAAGAACAATGAGCAGTTCTTC. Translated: CATSRELAGGKNNEQFF.

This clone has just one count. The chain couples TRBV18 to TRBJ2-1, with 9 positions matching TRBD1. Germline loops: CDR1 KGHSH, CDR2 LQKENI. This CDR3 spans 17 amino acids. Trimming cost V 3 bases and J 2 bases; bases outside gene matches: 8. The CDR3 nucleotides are TGTGCCAGCTCACCGCTCCCGGGACAGGGAACCTACAATGAGCAGTTCTTC. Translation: CASSPLPGQGTYNEQFF.

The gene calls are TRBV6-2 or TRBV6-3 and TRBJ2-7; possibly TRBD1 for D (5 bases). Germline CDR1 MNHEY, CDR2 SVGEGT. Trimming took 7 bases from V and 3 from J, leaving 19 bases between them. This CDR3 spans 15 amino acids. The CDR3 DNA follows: TGTGCCAGCAACCCTACAGGACCGACGGTCTACGAGCAGTACTTC. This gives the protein CASNPTGPTVYEQYF.

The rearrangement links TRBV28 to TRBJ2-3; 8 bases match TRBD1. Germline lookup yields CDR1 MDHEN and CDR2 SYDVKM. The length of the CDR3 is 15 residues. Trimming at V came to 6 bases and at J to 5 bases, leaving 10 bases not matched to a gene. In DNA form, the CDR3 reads TGTGCCAGCAGCGACGACAGGGGAGGTGAAGATACGCAGTATTTT. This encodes CASSDDRGGEDTQYF.

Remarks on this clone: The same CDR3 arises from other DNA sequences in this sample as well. In DNA form, the CDR3 reads TGTGCCTCGTCCGGGACTAGCGGGATCTATGAGCAGTTCTTC. It specifies CASSGTSGIYEQFF. The V call is TRBV2, the J call TRBJ2-1, with 13 bases matching TRBD2. The germline V gene has CDR1 SNHLY and CDR2 FYNNEI. V shed 11 bases and J 8 bases; nucleotides not matched to a gene: 9. The CDR3 covers 14 residues.

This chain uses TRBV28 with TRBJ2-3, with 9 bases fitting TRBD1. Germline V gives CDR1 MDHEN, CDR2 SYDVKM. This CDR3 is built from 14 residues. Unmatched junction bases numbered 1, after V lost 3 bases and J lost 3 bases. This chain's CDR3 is CASSFGQGTDTQYF. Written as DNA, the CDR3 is TGTGCCAGCAGTTTCGGACAGGGGACAGATACGCAGTATTTT.